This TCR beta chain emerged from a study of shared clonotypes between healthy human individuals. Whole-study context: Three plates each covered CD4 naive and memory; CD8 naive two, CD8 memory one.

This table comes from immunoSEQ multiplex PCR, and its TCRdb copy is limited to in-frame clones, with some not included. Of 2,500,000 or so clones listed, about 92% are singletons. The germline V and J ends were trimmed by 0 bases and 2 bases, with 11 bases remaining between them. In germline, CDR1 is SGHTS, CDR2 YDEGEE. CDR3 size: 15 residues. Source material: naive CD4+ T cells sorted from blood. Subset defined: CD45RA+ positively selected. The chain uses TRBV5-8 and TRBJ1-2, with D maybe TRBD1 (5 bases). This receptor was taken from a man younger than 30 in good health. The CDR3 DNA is TGTGCCAGCAGCTTGGGGACAAAGCTCAACTATGGCTACACCTTC. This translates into CASSLGTKLNYGYTF.